What follows are 32 T cell receptor beta chains derived from one specimen sequenced in a study of T cell responses to AZD1222 COVID-19 vaccine. The assay was immunoSEQ multiplex PCR, and TCRdb's table has in-frame clones only and misses some. The sample yields over 130,000 clones, about 91% seen once. Specimen: peripheral blood, collected 28 days after the second AZD1222 dose. Receptor source: an adult who received the AZD1222 COVID-19 vaccine.

This clone is a singleton in its sample. This sequence joins TRBV6-6 and TRBJ1-2; 8 nucleotides agree with TRBD1. In germline, CDR1 is MNHNY, CDR2 SVGAGI (reference sequence). The CDR3 runs 13 residues. V shed 6 bases, J shed 5 bases, and the junction held 5 bases outside the gene matches. For the CDR3, the DNA is TGTGCCAGCAGCTCAGGGGGCTCGTATGGCTACACCTTC. Protein: CASSSGGSYGYTF.

This sequence joins TRBV5-1 and TRBJ1-2; the match to TRBD1 covers 7 bases. The V gene's germline CDR1 is SGHRS and CDR2 YFSETQ. With 0 bases clipped from V and 7 bases from J, the junction kept 3 bases outside the gene matches. The CDR3 has 13 residues. In DNA form, the CDR3 reads TGCGCCAGCAGCTTGGGACAGGGATCTGGCTACACCTTC. The encoded protein is CASSLGQGSGYTF.

J is TRBJ2-7 and V is TRBV28; 7 bases fit TRBD2. V lost 5 bases and J lost 3; bases outside the gene matches: 16. CDR1 is MDHEN and CDR2 is SYDVKM in the germline V gene. The CDR3 loop spans 17 amino acids. Here the CDR3 DNA reads TGTGCCAGCAGTCTTTACGGGTATGGAGCGGGGATCTACGAGCAGTACTTC. It yields the protein CASSLYGYGAGIYEQYF.

The chain couples TRBV15 to TRBJ2-5; 13 bases match TRBD2. Germline lookup yields CDR1 LNHNV and CDR2 YYDKDF (reference sequence). The CDR3 has 17 residues. The V and J ends lost 0 bases and 5 bases, in that order; junction bases with no gene match: 6. The CDR3 loop is CATSRDGLAGARETQYF. The CDR3 nucleotides read TGTGCCACCAGCAGAGATGGACTAGCGGGAGCTAGGGAGACCCAGTACTTC.

The chain couples TRBV28 to TRBJ1-5, with D uncertain. This CDR3 has 12 residues. From germline, CDR1 is MDHEN and CDR2 SYDVKM. V lost 4 bases and J lost 5, with 6 bases in between. The CDR3 loop reads CASSYGDQPQHF. The CDR3 coding sequence is TGTGCCAGCAGTTACGGGGATCAGCCCCAGCATTTT.

The chain combines TRBV14 with TRBJ1-4; D remains ambiguous. Deletions cut 0 bases from V and 8 bases from J, with 16 bases between. The CDR3 extends over 16 amino acids. Germline V gene sequence: CDR1 SGHDN, CDR2 FVKESK. This CDR3 is CASSQDLELSGEKLFF. The CDR3 bases are TGTGCCAGCAGCCAAGATCTTGAACTATCCGGGGAAAAACTGTTTTTT.

V gene TRBV9 combines with J gene TRBJ2-5, with 10 bases identical to TRBD2. V shed 0 bases and J 5 bases; nucleotides not matched to a gene: 4. This CDR3 is built from 15 residues. Germline V CDR1 and CDR2: SGDLS, YYNGEE. The CDR3 DNA reads TGTGCCAGCAGCGTAGGTAGCGGGAGGTCGGAGACCCAGTACTTC. It translates to CASSVGSGRSETQYF.

The rearrangement uses TRBV10-1 and TRBJ1-1; 7 bases agree with TRBD1. Germline lookup yields CDR1 WNHNN and CDR2 SYGVQD (reference sequence). The trim removed 5 bases at V and 7 bases at J, leaving 10 bases unmatched. The CDR3 loop spans 14 amino acids. CDR3 in amino acids: CASSPNGQAFEAFF. The CDR3, as DNA: TGCGCCAGCAGTCCTAACGGACAGGCCTTTGAAGCTTTCTTT.

The rearrangement links TRBV4-3 to TRBJ1-1, with 8 nucleotides matching TRBD1. The J segment lost 7 bases and the V segment lost 5 bases, leaving 6 bases of the junction unmatched. Per germline, CDR1 LGHNA and CDR2 YSLEER. CDR3 length equals 13 residues. The CDR3 here is CASSDRGISEAFF. CDR3 coding DNA: TGCGCCAGCAGCGACAGGGGAATTAGTGAAGCTTTCTTT.

The V gene is TRBV27, the J gene TRBJ2-2, with TRBD2 matching over 9 bases. Germline V lookup: CDR1 MNHEY, CDR2 SMNVEV (reference sequence). V dropped 6 bases and J dropped 5; count of bases not matched to a gene: 7. The CDR3 totals 15 residues. The DNA of the CDR3 is TGTGCCAGCAGATCAGCGGGGGGATTTACCGGGGAGCTGTTTTTT. As protein: CASRSAGGFTGELFF.

The CDR3 region is CASRSRRGHPNYGYTF. Written as DNA, the CDR3 is TGTGCCAGCAGATCTCGCCGGGGACATCCTAACTATGGCTACACCTTC. The chain carries TRBV28 and TRBJ1-2, with a possible D match to TRBD1 (6 bases). Germline V gene sequence: CDR1 MDHEN, CDR2 SYDVKM. The CDR3 sequence is 16 residues long. V gave up 6 bases and J gave up 0 bases, with 17 bases separating them.

V and J are TRBV2 and TRBJ1-1; D is unclear. This CDR3 comprises 13 residues. The V gene lost 5 bases and the J gene lost 0 bases, with 7 bases spanning the gap. The germline V gene has CDR1 SNHLY and CDR2 FYNNEI. CDR3 region: CASSIQVNTEAFF. CDR3 coding DNA: TGTGCCAGCAGTATTCAAGTGAACACTGAAGCTTTCTTT.

This rearrangement joins TRBV28 to TRBJ1-6; 7 positions match TRBD1. The V and J ends lost 4 bases and 7 bases, in that order; junction bases with no gene match: 1. Germline V CDR1 and CDR2: MDHEN, SYDVKM. The CDR3 runs to 13 residues. As DNA, the CDR3 is TGTGCCAGCAGTTGGGACAGCAATTCACCCCTCCACTTT. Translating gives CASSWDSNSPLHF.

The chain employs TRBV28 and TRBJ1-2; maybe TRBD1 (5 bases). The V gene's germline CDR1 is MDHEN and CDR2 SYDVKM. Trimming removed 1 base at V and 8 bases at J, with 14 bases between. The CDR3 consists of 14 residues. CDR3 amino acids: CASSLSPGSLGYTF. CDR3 bases: TGTGCCAGCAGTTTATCTCCAGGGTCTTTGGGCTACACCTTC.

The chain has TRBV19 and TRBJ1-5, with D maybe TRBD1 (6 bases). V was shortened by 4 bases and J by 5 bases, with 15 bases between the two germline ends. The CDR3 is 15 amino acids. The germline V gene has CDR1 LNHDA and CDR2 SQIVND (reference sequence). The CDR3 region has the DNA TGTGCCAGTAGTACGCCTTCAGGGGACTATCAGCCCCAGCATTTT. Translated, it gives CASSTPSGDYQPQHF.

The rearrangement links TRBV4-2 to TRBJ2-3; a weak D match, TRBD1 (6 bases). This CDR3 contains 16 residues. V was trimmed by 4 bases and J by 0 bases, leaving 14 bases between them. Germline V gene lookup returns CDR1 LGHNA and CDR2 YNFKEQ. The CDR3 sequence is CASSPKGQSSTDTQYF. CDR3 nucleotides: TGTGCCAGCAGCCCGAAAGGACAGTCTAGCACAGATACGCAGTATTTT.

This clone was recorded once. V is TRBV30 and J is TRBJ1-4, with D unclear. V dropped 2 bases and J dropped 4 bases, with 8 bases sitting between them. The CDR3 is 13 residues long. Per the germline V gene, CDR1 is GTSNPN and CDR2 is SVGIG (reference sequence). CDR3 DNA: TGTGCCTGGAGTACCGGTTATAATGAAAAACTGTTTTTT. Translation gives CAWSTGYNEKLFF.

This chain joins TRBV2 and TRBJ1-6; 7 positions agree with TRBD1. Germline V gene sequence: CDR1 SNHLY, CDR2 FYNNEI. The CDR3 covers 14 residues. Trimming cost V 6 bases and J 5 bases; bases outside gene matches: 4. CDR3 in amino acids: CASRGQTNNSPLHF. DNA of the CDR3: TGTGCCAGCAGGGGACAGACAAATAATTCACCCCTCCACTTT.

The CDR3 spells CASSPTTLRDQPQHF. In DNA form, the CDR3 reads TGCGCCAGCAGCCCGACAACCCTCCGGGATCAGCCCCAGCATTTT. The chain recombines TRBV4-3 with TRBJ1-5; the D is unclear. Per the germline V gene, CDR1 is LGHNA and CDR2 is YSLEER. The CDR3 consists of 15 residues. The V end was cut by 4 bases, the J end by 5 bases, with 15 bases between.

V is TRBV18 and J is TRBJ2-1, with D perhaps assigned TRBD1 or TRBD2 (5 bases each). The V end lost 1 base, the J end lost 0 bases, and 10 bases lay between the germline ends. Germline V gene lookup returns CDR1 KGHSH and CDR2 LQKENI. The CDR3 extends over 16 amino acids. CDR3 in DNA: TGTGCCAGCTCACCACTCGGTGGGGGCTCCTACAATGAGCAGTTCTTC. It specifies CASSPLGGGSYNEQFF. The whole variable domain, remainder taken from reference TRBV18 and TRBJ2-1, is NAGVMQNPRHLVRRRGQEARLRCSPMKGHSHVYWYRQLPEEGLKFMVYLQKENIIDESGMPKERFSAEFPKEGPSILRIQQVVRGDSAAYFCASSPLGGGSYNEQFFGPGTRLTVL.

This chain joins TRBV11-2 and TRBJ2-1; 10 nucleotides align to TRBD1. The CDR3 loop spans 16 amino acids. J lost 7 bases, V lost 1 base, and 7 bases had no gene match. Germline V CDR1 and CDR2: SGHAT, FQNNGV. The CDR3 region has the DNA TGTGCCAGCAGCTTAGTGGGGACAGGGGTTCGGAATGAGCAGTTCTTC. Residues: CASSLVGTGVRNEQFF. The whole variable domain, remainder taken from reference TRBV11-2 and TRBJ2-1, is EAGVAQSPRYKIIEKRQSVAFWCNPISGHATLYWYQQILGQGPKLLIQFQNNGVVDDSQLPKDRFSAERLKGVDSTLKIQPAKLEDSAVYLCASSLVGTGVRNEQFFGPGTRLTVL.

Here the CDR3 reads CASSLGPPGQGAGELFF. Here the CDR3 DNA reads TGTGCCAGCAGCTTAGGCCCACCGGGACAGGGGGCCGGGGAGCTGTTTTTT. The J gene is TRBJ2-2, the V gene TRBV5-4; TRBD1 matches 11 bases. From germline, CDR1 is SGHNT and CDR2 YYREEE (reference sequence). Trimming at V came to 2 bases and at J to 6 bases, leaving 9 bases not matched to a gene. The CDR3 has 17 amino acids. Full variable domain (missing parts from reference TRBV5-4 and TRBJ2-2): ETGVTQSPTHLIKTRGQQVTLRCSSQSGHNTVSWYQQALGQGPQFIFQYYREEENGRGNFPPRFSGLQFPNYSSELNVNALELDDSALYLCASSLGPPGQGAGELFFGEGSRLTVL.

The chain couples TRBV27 to TRBJ2-3; unclear D gene. The germline V and J ends were trimmed by 5 bases and 2 bases, with 14 bases remaining between them. This CDR3 comprises 15 residues. Germline assignment: CDR1 MNHEY and CDR2 SMNVEV (reference sequence). This chain's CDR3 is CASSPRLLFTDTQYF. The CDR3 DNA reads TGTGCCAGCAGTCCTCGACTCCTTTTCACAGATACGCAGTATTTT.

This chain uses TRBV29-1 with TRBJ1-2; D call uncertain. The ends were cut back, 1 base at V and 8 bases at J, with 14 bases in the middle. The CDR3 contains 13 residues. The V gene's germline CDR1 is SQVTM and CDR2 ANQGSEA. The CDR3 is CSVEVDAAAGYTF. DNA for the CDR3: TGCAGCGTTGAAGTTGATGCGGCGGCAGGCTACACCTTC.

The count of this clone is one. The rearrangement links TRBV4-1 to TRBJ1-2; 7 positions agree with TRBD1. V lost 4 bases and J lost 6; bases outside the gene matches: 11. CDR3 length: 15 amino acids. Germline lookup yields CDR1 MGHRA and CDR2 YSYEKL. This CDR3 is CASSRLSDRAHGYTF. The CDR3 nucleotides are TGCGCCAGCAGCCGCCTGTCCGACAGGGCCCATGGCTACACCTTC.

V and J are TRBV29-1 and TRBJ1-2, with D maybe TRBD1 (5 bases). From germline, CDR1 is SQVTM and CDR2 ANQGSEA. Trimming took 7 bases from V and 4 from J, leaving 10 bases between them. The CDR3 extends over 11 amino acids. CDR3 in amino acids: CSGSGGYGYTF. The CDR3 DNA follows: TGCAGCGGGTCCGGGGGCTATGGCTACACCTTC.

The rearrangement links TRBV6-6 to TRBJ2-1; TRBD1 matches at 7 bases. V trimming: 5 bases; J trimming: 3 bases; junction bases outside the gene matches: 1. The CDR3 loop spans 13 amino acids. In germline, CDR1 is MNHNY, CDR2 SVGAGI (reference sequence). The CDR3 loop is CASSGTDYNEQFF. The DNA for the CDR3 is TGTGCCAGCAGTGGGACAGACTACAATGAGCAGTTCTTC.

The genes are TRBV10-3 and TRBJ1-1; no clear D. The CDR3 loop spans 19 amino acids. V was pared by 5 bases and J by 0 bases, with 25 bases between. Germline V gives CDR1 ENHRY, CDR2 SYGVKD. The chain's CDR3 is CAISTLWRDVQRMNTEAFF. The CDR3, as DNA: TGTGCCATCAGTACCCTTTGGCGTGATGTACAGCGCATGAACACTGAAGCTTTCTTT.

This clone has only a few counts. The V call is TRBV21-1, the J call TRBJ1-1. TRBV21-1 is designated a pseudogene. This CDR3 spans 12 amino acids. CDR3 sequence: CARIKGGTEAFF. CDR3 nucleotides: TGTGCCAGGATCAAAGGCGGCACTGAAGCTTTCTTT.

V is TRBV14 and J is TRBJ1-1; 7 bases are a match to TRBD1. The CDR3 consists of 14 residues. The V segment lost 0 bases and the J segment 10 bases; nucleotides outside the gene matches: 8. CDR1 and CDR2 from the germline V gene are SGHDN and FVKESK. The chain's CDR3 is CASSQDVTGVVAFF. The CDR3 DNA is TGTGCCAGCAGCCAAGACGTTACAGGGGTGGTAGCTTTCTTT.

The chain combines TRBV28 with TRBJ1-1; D gene uncertain. This CDR3 is built from 12 residues. Germline CDR1 MDHEN, CDR2 SYDVKM. V was shortened by 3 bases and J by 7 bases, with 9 bases between the two germline ends. The chain's CDR3 is CASSFYPGEAFF. As DNA, the CDR3 is TGTGCCAGCAGTTTTTACCCGGGTGAAGCTTTCTTT.

CDR3 coding DNA: TGCGCCAGCAGTGAGACGACTCTCGGGCCGCGCACAGATACGCAGTATTTT. Protein: CASSETTLGPRTDTQYF. V gene TRBV10-1 combines with J gene TRBJ2-3; D gene unclear. The CDR3 covers 17 residues. V was pared by 2 bases and J by 1 base, with 16 bases between. Germline CDR1 is WNHNN and CDR2 is SYGVQD (reference sequence).